This T cell receptor beta chain is from a study of CD8 T cells in ankylosing spondylitis. The germline CDR1 and CDR2 sequences are SGHRS and YFSETQ. The CDR3 has 15 amino acids. V gave up 2 bases and J gave up 5 bases; unmatched junction bases: 5. Study outcomes and limitations: Seemingly distinctive of ankylosing spondylitis blood was a TCR beta motif formed by eight highly homologous variants.

Quantitative 5'-RACE with molecular barcodes produced the TCR beta libraries. From the 5' RACE reads, TCRdb called clonotypes with MiXCR, one entry per CDR3 protein. The profile shows about 460,000 distinct CDR3 sequences, less than 6% of them singletons. In its sample, this clonotype was seen many times. Antigen specificity is unknown. The sequence came from a male donor with ankylosing spondylitis. Sequencing was carried out using blood, either unsorted or a sorted T cell fraction (not recorded which). The V and J genes are TRBV5-1 and TRBJ2-2, with 8 positions matching TRBD1. CDR3 protein: CASSFDRGWTGELFF. CDR3 coding DNA: TGCGCCAGCAGCTTTGACAGGGGATGGACCGGGGAGCTGTTTTTT. Based on the CDR3 plus reference TRBV5-1 and TRBJ2-2, the full variable domain is KAGVTQTPRYLIKTRGQQVTLSCSPISGHRSVSWYQQTPGQGLQFLFEYFSETQRNKGNFPGRFSGRQFSNSRSEMNVSTLELGDSALYLCASSFDRGWTGELFFGEGSRLTVL.